This T cell receptor (beta chain) emerged from a study of CD8 T cells in ankylosing spondylitis. This clonotype showed up many times. Its antigen is as yet unknown. Study-wide points: Disease-linked clones reportedly showed significant enrichment in matched ankylosing spondylitis synovial fluid. Some motif variants had been reported before (in reactive arthritis synovial fluid and blood).

From the 5' RACE reads, TCRdb called clonotypes with MiXCR, one entry per CDR3 protein. The data contain a few hundred thousand distinct CDR3 sequences, 10% of them singletons. With 5 bases clipped from V and 2 bases from J, the junction kept 7 bases outside the gene matches. Germline V gene sequence: CDR1 SGHTA, CDR2 FQGNSA. This CDR3 comprises 15 residues. This receptor was taken from a male donor with ankylosing spondylitis or in good health (not recorded which). Sequenced sample: blood, either unsorted or a sorted T cell fraction (not recorded which). The V call is TRBV7-2, the J call TRBJ2-3; 7 nucleotides match TRBD1. The DNA for the CDR3 is TGTGCCAGCAGCCAAACAGGGGCGACCACAGATACGCAGTATTTT. Residues: CASSQTGATTDTQYF.